This T cell receptor (beta chain) is from a study of blood T cell repertoires in COVID-19. This clone was found a few times. Clones were read by immunoSEQ multiplex PCR, and TCRdb kept only the in-frame ones, dropping some. The table shows about 400,000 clones, with about 89% occurring only once. CDR3 length equals 15 residues. From germline, CDR1 is SGHAT and CDR2 FQNNGV. The V end lost 5 bases, the J end lost 2 bases, and 13 bases lay between the germline ends. The TCR was taken from a woman aged 25 to 39 with acute or convalescent COVID-19. Sequencing was performed on peripheral blood. The rearrangement joins TRBV11-2 to TRBJ1-3, with D perhaps matching TRBD1 (6 bases). The CDR3 nucleotides are TGTGCCAGCAGCCCCTCGAGGACAGCTGGAAACACCATATATTTT. Its protein product is CASSPSRTAGNTIYF.